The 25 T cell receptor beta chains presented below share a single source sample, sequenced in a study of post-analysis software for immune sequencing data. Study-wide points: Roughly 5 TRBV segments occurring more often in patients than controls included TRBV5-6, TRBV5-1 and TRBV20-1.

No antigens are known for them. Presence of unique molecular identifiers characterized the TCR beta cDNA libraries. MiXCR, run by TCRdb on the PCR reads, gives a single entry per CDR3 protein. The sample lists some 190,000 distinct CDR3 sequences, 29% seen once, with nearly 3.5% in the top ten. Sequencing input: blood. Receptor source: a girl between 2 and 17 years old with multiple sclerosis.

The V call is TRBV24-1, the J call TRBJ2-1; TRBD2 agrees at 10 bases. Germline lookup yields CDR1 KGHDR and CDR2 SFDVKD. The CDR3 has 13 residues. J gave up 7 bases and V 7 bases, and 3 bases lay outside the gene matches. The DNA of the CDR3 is TGTGCCACCAGCCTAGCGGGAGAGAATGAGCAGTTCTTC. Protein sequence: CATSLAGENEQFF.

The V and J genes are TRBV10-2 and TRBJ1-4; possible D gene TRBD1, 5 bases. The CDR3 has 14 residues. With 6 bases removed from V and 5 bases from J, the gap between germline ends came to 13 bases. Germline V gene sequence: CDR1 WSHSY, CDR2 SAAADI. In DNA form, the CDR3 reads TGCGCCAGCAGGGATTACGACAGAAATGAAAAACTGTTTTTT. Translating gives CASRDYDRNEKLFF.

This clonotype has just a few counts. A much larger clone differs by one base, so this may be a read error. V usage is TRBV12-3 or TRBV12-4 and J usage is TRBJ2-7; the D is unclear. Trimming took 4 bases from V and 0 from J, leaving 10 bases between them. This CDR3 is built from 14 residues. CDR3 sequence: CASSSRTYSYEQYF. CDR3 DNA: TGTGCCAGCAGTTCCCGGACGTACTCCTACGAGCAGTACTTC.

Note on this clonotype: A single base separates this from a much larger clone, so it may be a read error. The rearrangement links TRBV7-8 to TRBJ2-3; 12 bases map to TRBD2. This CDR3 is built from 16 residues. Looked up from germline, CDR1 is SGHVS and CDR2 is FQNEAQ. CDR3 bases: TGTGCCAGCAGCTCCCTAGCGGGAGGGGGTACAGATGCGCAGTATTTT. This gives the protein CASSSLAGGGTDAQYF.

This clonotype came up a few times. CDR3 protein: CASSYNRGEKLFF. CDR3 nucleotides: TGTGCCAGCAGTTATAACAGGGGTGAAAAACTGTTTTTT. V gene TRBV6-5 combines with J gene TRBJ1-4; 7 bases fit TRBD1. The J segment lost 7 bases and the V segment lost 3 bases, leaving 2 bases of the junction unmatched. There are 13 residues in the CDR3. Germline V gene sequence: CDR1 MNHEY, CDR2 SVGAGI.

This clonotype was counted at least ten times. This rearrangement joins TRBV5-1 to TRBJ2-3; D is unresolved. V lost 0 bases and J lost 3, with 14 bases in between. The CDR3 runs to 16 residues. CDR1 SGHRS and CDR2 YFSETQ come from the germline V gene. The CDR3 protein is CASSLAADRSTDTQYF. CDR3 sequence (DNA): TGCGCCAGCAGCTTGGCGGCAGACCGTTCAACAGATACGCAGTATTTT. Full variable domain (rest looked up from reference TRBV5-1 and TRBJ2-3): KAGVTQTPRYLIKTRGQQVTLSCSPISGHRSVSWYQQTPGQGLQFLFEYFSETQRNKGNFPGRFSGRQFSNSRSEMNVSTLELGDSALYLCASSLAADRSTDTQYFGPGTRLTVL.

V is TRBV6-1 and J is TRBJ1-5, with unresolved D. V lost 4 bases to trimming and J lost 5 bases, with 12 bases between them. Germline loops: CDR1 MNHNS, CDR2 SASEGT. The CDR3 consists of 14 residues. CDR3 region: CASSGMMPHQPQHF. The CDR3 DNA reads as TGTGCCAGCAGTGGTATGATGCCCCATCAGCCCCAGCATTTT.

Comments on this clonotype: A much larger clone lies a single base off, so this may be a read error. CDR3 DNA: TGCAGTGCTAGACGGCTGCAGAATGAGCAGTACTTC. Its translation is CSARRLQNEQYF. The J gene is TRBJ2-7, the V gene TRBV20-1, with D uncertain. Germline CDR1 reads DFQATT; CDR2 reads SNEGSKA (reference sequence). Deletions cut 2 bases from V and 7 bases from J, with 12 bases between. The CDR3 has 12 amino acids.

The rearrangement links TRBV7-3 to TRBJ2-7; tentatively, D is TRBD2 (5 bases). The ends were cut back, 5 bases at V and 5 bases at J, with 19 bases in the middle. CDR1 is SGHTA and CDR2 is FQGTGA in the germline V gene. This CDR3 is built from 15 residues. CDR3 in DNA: TGTGCCAGCAGCCGGTACGGGAACGGCCTTAACGAGCAGTACTTC. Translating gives CASSRYGNGLNEQYF.

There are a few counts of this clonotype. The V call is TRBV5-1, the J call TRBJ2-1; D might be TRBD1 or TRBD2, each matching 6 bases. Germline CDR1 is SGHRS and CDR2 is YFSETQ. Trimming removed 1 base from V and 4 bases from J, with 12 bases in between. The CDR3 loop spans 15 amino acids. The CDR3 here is CASSLPQGRYNEQFF. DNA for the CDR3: TGCGCCAGCAGCTTGCCTCAGGGGAGGTACAATGAGCAGTTCTTC.

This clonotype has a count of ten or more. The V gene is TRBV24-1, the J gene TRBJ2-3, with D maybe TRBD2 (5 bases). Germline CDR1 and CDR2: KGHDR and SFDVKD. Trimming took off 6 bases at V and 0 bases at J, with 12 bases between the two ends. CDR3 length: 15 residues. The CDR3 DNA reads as TGTGCCACCAGTCGAACTAGGACCAGCACAGATACGCAGTATTTT. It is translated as CATSRTRTSTDTQYF.

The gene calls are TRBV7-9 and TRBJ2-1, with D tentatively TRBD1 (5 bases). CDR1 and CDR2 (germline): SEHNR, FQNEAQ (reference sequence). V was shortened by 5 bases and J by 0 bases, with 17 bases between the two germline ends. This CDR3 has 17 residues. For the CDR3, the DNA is TGTGCCAGCAGCCCGAAAGGCAGGACAAGCTCCTACAATGAGCAGTTCTTC. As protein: CASSPKGRTSSYNEQFF.

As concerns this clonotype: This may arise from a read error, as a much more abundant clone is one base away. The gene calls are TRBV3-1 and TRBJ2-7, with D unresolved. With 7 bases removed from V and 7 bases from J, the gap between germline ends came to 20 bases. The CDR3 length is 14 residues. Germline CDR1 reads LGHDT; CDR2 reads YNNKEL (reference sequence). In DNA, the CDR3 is TGTGCCAGCACCACAAGATCAGCTGGGTGGGAGCAGTACTTC. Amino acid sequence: CASTTRSAGWEQYF.

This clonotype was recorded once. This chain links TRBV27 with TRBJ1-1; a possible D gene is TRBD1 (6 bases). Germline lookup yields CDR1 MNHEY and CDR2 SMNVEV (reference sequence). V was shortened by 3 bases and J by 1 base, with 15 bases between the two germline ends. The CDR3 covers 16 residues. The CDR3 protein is CASSFWGGRGNTEAFF. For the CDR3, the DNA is TGTGCCAGCAGTTTTTGGGGGGGGCGGGGGAACACTGAAGCTTTCTTT.

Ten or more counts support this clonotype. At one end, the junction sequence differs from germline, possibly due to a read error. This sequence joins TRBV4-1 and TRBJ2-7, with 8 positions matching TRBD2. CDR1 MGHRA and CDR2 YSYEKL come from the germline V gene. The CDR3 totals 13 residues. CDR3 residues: CATSFREGKEQYF. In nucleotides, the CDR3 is TGCGCCACCAGCTTTCGGGAGGGGAAAGAGCAGTACTTC.

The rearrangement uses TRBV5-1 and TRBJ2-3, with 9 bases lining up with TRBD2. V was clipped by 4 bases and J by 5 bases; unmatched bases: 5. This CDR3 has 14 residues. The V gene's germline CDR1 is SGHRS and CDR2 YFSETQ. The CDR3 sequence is CASSPSGGIDTQYF. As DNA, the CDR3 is TGCGCCAGCAGCCCGAGCGGGGGGATAGATACGCAGTATTTT.

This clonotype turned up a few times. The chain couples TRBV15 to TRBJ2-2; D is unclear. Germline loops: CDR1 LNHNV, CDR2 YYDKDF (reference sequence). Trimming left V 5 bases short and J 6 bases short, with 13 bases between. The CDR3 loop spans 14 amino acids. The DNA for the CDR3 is TGTGCCACCAGCTTCCGACCGGCGGCCGGGGAGCTGTTTTTT. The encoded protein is CATSFRPAAGELFF.

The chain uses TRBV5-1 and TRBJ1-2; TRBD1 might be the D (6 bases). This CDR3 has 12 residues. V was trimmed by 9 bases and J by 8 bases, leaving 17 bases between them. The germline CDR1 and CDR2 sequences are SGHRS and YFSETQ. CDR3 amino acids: CATSDSTGGYTF. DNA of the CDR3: TGCGCCACCTCCGACAGCACAGGGGGCTACACCTTC.

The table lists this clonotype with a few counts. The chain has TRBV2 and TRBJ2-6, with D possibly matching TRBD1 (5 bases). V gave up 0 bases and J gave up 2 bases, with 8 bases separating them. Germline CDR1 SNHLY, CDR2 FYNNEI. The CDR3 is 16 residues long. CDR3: CASSEAIRAGANVLTF. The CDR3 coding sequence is TGTGCCAGCAGTGAAGCGATCAGGGCTGGGGCCAACGTCCTGACTTTC.

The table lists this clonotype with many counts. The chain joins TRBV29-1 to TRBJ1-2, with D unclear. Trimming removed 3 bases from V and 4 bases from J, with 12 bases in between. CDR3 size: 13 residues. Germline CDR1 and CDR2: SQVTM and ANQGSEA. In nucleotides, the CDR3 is TGCAGCGTTGATCCTACAGTGATCTATGGCTACACCTTC. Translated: CSVDPTVIYGYTF.

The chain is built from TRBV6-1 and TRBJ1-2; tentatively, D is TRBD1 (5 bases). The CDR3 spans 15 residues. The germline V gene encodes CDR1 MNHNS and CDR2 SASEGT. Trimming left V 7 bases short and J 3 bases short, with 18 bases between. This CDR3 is CASTGGTSGYYGYTF. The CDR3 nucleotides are TGTGCCAGCACCGGGGGTACGAGTGGTTACTATGGCTACACCTTC.

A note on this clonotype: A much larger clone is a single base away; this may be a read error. As DNA, the CDR3 is TGTGCCAGCAGCACGACAGAGCACATTCGGTACTTC. Amino acids: CASSTTEHIRYF. The chain recombines TRBV25-1 with TRBJ2-7; the D gene is possibly TRBD1 (5 bases). The V gene lost 6 bases and the J gene lost 12 bases, with 18 bases spanning the gap. Germline loops: CDR1 MGHDK, CDR2 SYGVNS. The CDR3 covers 12 residues.

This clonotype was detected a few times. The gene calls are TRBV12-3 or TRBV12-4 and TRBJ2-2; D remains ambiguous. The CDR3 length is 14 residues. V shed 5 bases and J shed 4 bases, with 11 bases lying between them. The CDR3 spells CASSPVDGTGELFF. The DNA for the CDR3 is TGTGCCAGCAGTCCAGTTGATGGCACCGGGGAGCTGTTTTTT.

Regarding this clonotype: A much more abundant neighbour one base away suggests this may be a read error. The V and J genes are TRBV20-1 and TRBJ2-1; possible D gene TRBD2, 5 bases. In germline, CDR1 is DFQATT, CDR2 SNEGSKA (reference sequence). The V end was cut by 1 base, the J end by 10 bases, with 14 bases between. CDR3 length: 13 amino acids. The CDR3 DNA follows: TGCAGTGCTAGAGGTCCGGGGAACGTCGAGCAGTTCTTC. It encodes CSARGPGNVEQFF.

As DNA, the CDR3 is TGCGCCAGCAGCCAAGATTTGGCCGGGTCCTACGAGCAGTACTTC. Translation: CASSQDLAGSYEQYF. The V gene is TRBV4-3, the J gene TRBJ2-7; no reliable D call. Germline assignment: CDR1 LGHNA and CDR2 YSLEER. The CDR3 loop spans 15 amino acids. V lost 0 bases to trimming and J lost 1 base, with 10 bases between them.